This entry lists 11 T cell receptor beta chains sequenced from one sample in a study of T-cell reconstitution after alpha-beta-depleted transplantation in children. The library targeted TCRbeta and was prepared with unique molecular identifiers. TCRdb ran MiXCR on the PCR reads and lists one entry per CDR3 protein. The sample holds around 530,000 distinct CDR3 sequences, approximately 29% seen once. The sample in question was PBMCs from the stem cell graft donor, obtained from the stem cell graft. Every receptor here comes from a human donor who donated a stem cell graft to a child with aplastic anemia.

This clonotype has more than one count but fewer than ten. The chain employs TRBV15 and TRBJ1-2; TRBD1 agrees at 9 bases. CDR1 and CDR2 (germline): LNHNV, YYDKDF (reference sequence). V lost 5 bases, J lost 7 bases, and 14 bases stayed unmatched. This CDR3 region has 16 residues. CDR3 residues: CATSPKPTGGVGGYTF. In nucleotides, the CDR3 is TGTGCCACCAGCCCTAAACCGACAGGGGGAGTTGGTGGCTACACCTTC.

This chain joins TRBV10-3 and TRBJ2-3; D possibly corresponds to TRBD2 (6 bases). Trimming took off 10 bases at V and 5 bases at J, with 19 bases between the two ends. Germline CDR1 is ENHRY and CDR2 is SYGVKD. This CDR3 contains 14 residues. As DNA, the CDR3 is TGTGCCACCGGCGGGAATAATGGGGGAGATACGCAGTATTTT. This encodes CATGGNNGGDTQYF.

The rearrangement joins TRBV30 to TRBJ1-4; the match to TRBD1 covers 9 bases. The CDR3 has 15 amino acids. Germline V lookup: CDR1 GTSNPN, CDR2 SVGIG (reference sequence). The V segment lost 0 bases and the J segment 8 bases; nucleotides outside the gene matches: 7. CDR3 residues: CAWSVQGQGYEKLFF. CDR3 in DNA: TGTGCCTGGAGTGTACAGGGACAGGGCTACGAAAAACTGTTTTTT.

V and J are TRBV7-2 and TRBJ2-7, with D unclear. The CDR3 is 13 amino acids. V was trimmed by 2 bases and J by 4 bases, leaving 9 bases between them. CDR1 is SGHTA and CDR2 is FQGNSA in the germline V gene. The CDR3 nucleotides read TGTGCCAGCAGCTTATCGAACGGATACGAGCAGTACTTC. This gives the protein CASSLSNGYEQYF.

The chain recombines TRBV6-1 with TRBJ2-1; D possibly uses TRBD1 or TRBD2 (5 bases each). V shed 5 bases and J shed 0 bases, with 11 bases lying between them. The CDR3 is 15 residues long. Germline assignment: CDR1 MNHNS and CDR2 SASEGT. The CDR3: CASSMDGTSYNEQFF. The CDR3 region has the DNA TGTGCCAGCAGTATGGACGGGACCTCCTACAATGAGCAGTTCTTC.

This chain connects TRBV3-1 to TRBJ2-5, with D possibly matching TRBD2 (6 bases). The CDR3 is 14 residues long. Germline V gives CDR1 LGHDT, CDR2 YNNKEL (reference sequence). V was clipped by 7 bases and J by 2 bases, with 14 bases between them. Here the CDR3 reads CASTRGGLQETQYF. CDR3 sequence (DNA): TGTGCCAGCACCCGGGGAGGATTACAAGAGACCCAGTACTTC.

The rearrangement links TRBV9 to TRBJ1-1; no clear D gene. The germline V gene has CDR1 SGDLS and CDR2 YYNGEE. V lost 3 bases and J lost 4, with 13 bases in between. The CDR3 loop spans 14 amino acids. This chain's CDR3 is CASSGTSVGTEAFF. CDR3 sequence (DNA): TGTGCCAGCAGCGGGACGTCGGTGGGCACTGAAGCTTTCTTT.

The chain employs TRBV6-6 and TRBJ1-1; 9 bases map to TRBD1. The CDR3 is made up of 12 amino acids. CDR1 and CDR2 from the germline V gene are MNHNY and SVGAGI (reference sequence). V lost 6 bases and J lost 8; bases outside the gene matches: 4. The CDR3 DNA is TGTGCCAGCAGGGGACAGGGAGGGGAAGCTTTCTTT. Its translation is CASRGQGGEAFF.

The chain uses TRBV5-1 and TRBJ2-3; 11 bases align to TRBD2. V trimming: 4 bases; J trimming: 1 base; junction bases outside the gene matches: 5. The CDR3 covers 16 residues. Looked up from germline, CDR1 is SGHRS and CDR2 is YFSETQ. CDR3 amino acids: CASSLQTSGGTDTQYF. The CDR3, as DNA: TGCGCCAGCAGCCTACAGACTAGCGGGGGCACAGATACGCAGTATTTT.

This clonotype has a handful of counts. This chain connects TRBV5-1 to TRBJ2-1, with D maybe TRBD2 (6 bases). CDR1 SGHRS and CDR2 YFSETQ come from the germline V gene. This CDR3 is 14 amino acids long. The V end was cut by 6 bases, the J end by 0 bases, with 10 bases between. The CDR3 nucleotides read TGCGCCAGCACCAGGAGGGACTCCTACAATGAGCAGTTCTTC. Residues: CASTRRDSYNEQFF.

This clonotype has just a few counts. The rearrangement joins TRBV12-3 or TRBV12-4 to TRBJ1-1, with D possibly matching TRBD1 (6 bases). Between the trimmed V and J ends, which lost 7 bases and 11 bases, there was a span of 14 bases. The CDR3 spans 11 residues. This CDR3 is CASTLGQWAFF. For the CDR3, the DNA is TGTGCCAGCACCTTAGGACAGTGGGCTTTCTTT.